The table lists the clone carrying this T cell receptor beta chain with many counts. What it binds is unknown. This record belongs to a study of T cells in Graves' hyperthyroidism and ophthalmopathy. Study-level points and caveats: Blood also carried most thyroid clonotypes expanded above 0.001. A model of 13 V-J pairs discriminated ophthalmopathy from stable hyperthyroidism.

Stable Graves' hyperthyroidism meant no ophthalmopathy progression within 18 months. On the basis of clinical symptoms, serum thyroxine and TRAb, thyroid ultrasound and orbital computed tomography, diagnoses were made. RNA transcripts served as the template for amplifying TCR beta CDR3 regions. First-round RT-PCR targeting the TCR CDR3 was performed with the HTBI primer set. TCRdb called the multiplex PCR reads again in MiXCR, with one record for every CDR3 protein. The data contain roughly 45,000 distinct CDR3 sequences, over 45% of them seen just once; the ten biggest clones take up roughly 32%. Material: peripheral blood or thyroid tissue (not recorded which). The origin of this receptor is a woman aged 45-65 years with Graves' hyperthyroidism.

The CDR3 region is CASRAQGRYNSPLHF. Written as DNA, the CDR3 is TGTGCCAGCAGGGCACAGGGAAGGTATAATTCACCCCTCCACTTT. This chain joins TRBV6-1 and TRBJ1-6, with D tentatively TRBD1 (6 bases). Germline CDR1 and CDR2: MNHNS and SASEGT. CDR3 length: 15 amino acids. The V and J ends lost 6 bases and 4 bases respectively, with 13 bases between them.